Here is one T cell receptor (beta chain) with its context. Germline lookup yields CDR1 SGHTA and CDR2 FQGNSA. This CDR3 spans 16 amino acids. Trimming at V came to 5 bases and at J to 7 bases, leaving 13 bases not matched to a gene. TCRdb keeps only in-frame clones here, not all; method: immunoSEQ multiplex PCR. The sample carries 140,000 to 150,000 clones, 92% recorded once. This sample was included in a study of T cell responses to AZD1222 COVID-19 vaccine. The clonotype was recovered from an adult who received the AZD1222 COVID-19 vaccine. The chain has TRBV7-2 and TRBJ1-5; 8 nucleotides match TRBD1. This specimen was peripheral blood, taken 28 days after the second AZD1222 dose. This CDR3 is CASSASGGLREQPQHF. CDR3 nucleotides: TGTGCCAGCAGCGCATCAGGGGGCTTAAGGGAGCAGCCCCAGCATTTT.